This T cell receptor beta chain came from a study of blood T cell repertoires in COVID-19. The overall study: Material from acute and convalescent COVID-19 was sourced from the United States, Italy and Spain.

Original processing notes: For nucleated cells, counts were estimated from reference gene primer amplification. Only in-frame clones appear in the TCRdb table, and some are missing; sequencing was by immunoSEQ multiplex PCR. From that table come the V and J calls and clone size; the DNA was used to work out D and trimming. The sample has 180,000 or so clones; about 85% are singletons. Material for sequencing was peripheral blood. This receptor was obtained from a man younger than 30 with acute or convalescent COVID-19.

CDR3 region: CASSLTRGLTEAFF. The CDR3 bases are TGTGCCAGCAGCCTTACGAGGGGGCTCACTGAAGCTTTCTTT. J is TRBJ1-1 and V is TRBV14, with 7 bases that match TRBD1. The CDR3 covers 14 residues. Trimming cost V 4 bases and J 4 bases; bases outside gene matches: 6. The germline gives CDR1 SGHDN, CDR2 FVKESK.